The 23 T cell receptor beta chains in this list originate from one sample, sequenced in a study of shared clonotypes between healthy human individuals. Naive-designated CD8 cells lacked CD45RO, were positively enriched for CCR7, and omitted terminally differentiated effector memory CD45RA+ cells. Measured with immunoSEQ multiplex PCR; TCRdb has only the in-frame clones, and not every one. The sample carries around 1.9 million clones, around 93% recorded once. The sequencing sample was made of naive CD8+ T cells from PBMCs. The receptors here all came from a man younger than 30 in good health. Some clones in this sample may be carry-over from other donors' samples.

The chain recombines TRBV27 with TRBJ2-1; TRBD2 matches at 11 bases. Germline lookup yields CDR1 MNHEY and CDR2 SMNVEV (reference sequence). The V and J ends lost 5 bases and 6 bases, in that order; junction bases with no gene match: 15. The CDR3 consists of 18 residues. The CDR3 DNA reads as TGTGCCAGCAGTCCCTTTCCGGGACTAGCGGAGCTTGCCAATGAGCAGTTCTTC. As protein: CASSPFPGLAELANEQFF.

The chain links TRBV9 to TRBJ1-2; TRBD1 is a possible D gene (6 bases). The ends were cut back, 2 bases at V and 0 bases at J, with 17 bases in the middle. This CDR3 has 17 amino acids. Looked up from germline, CDR1 is SGDLS and CDR2 is YYNGEE. The CDR3 region is CASSVGHGWEANYGYTF. The CDR3 nucleotides read TGTGCCAGCAGCGTGGGACATGGGTGGGAGGCTAACTATGGCTACACCTTC.

This clone was recorded a few times. The sample holds other DNA sequences that translate to the same CDR3. The chain uses TRBV5-1 and TRBJ1-1; D uncertain. Germline V CDR1 and CDR2: SGHRS, YFSETQ. The CDR3 loop spans 13 amino acids. V was clipped by 0 bases and J by 0 bases, with 3 bases between them. CDR3 sequence: CASSLAVNTEAFF. DNA of the CDR3: TGCGCCAGCAGCTTGGCGGTGAACACTGAAGCTTTCTTT.

The genes are TRBV28 and TRBJ2-7, with TRBD1 matching 8 bases. Germline values: CDR1 MDHEN, CDR2 SYDVKM. Losses at the gene ends were 6 bases for V and 2 bases for J; bases not matched to a gene: 6. This CDR3 has 14 residues. The CDR3 sequence: CASRTWDRTYEQYF. The CDR3 bases are TGTGCCAGCAGGACCTGGGACAGGACCTACGAGCAGTACTTC.

The chain has TRBV9 and TRBJ2-3; TRBD1 matches at 12 bases. The CDR3 extends over 19 amino acids. From germline, CDR1 is SGDLS and CDR2 YYNGEE. V trimming: 3 bases; J trimming: 1 base; junction bases outside the gene matches: 12. This CDR3 is CASSGPGTGGVVGTDTQYF. The CDR3 nucleotides read TGTGCCAGCAGCGGCCCCGGGACAGGGGGCGTCGTAGGCACAGATACGCAGTATTTT.

The CDR3 sequence: CASSQDQGSLAYNEQFF. CDR3 nucleotide sequence: TGCGCCAGCAGCCAAGATCAGGGTAGCTTAGCGTACAATGAGCAGTTCTTC. The V gene is TRBV4-1, the J gene TRBJ2-1; D assignment may be TRBD1 or TRBD2 (5 bases each). This CDR3 contains 17 residues. Germline values: CDR1 MGHRA, CDR2 YSYEKL. Trimming left V 0 bases short and J 4 bases short, with 16 bases between.

This clone appeared a single time. The rearrangement links TRBV7-3 to TRBJ2-1, with D perhaps assigned TRBD1 or TRBD2 (5 bases each). V dropped 1 base and J dropped 4 bases, with 11 bases sitting between them. The CDR3 contains 15 residues. Germline assignment: CDR1 SGHTA and CDR2 FQGTGA. CDR3 region: CASSLKGTGYNEQFF. The DNA for the CDR3 is TGTGCCAGCAGCTTAAAAGGGACGGGTTACAATGAGCAGTTCTTC.

The V gene is TRBV19, the J gene TRBJ2-7; D perhaps matches TRBD2 (5 bases). In germline, CDR1 is LNHDA, CDR2 SQIVND (reference sequence). V was clipped by 3 bases and J by 3 bases, with 9 bases between them. CDR3 size: 13 residues. The DNA of the CDR3 is TGTGCCAGTAGTATTTGGGGAGACTACGAGCAGTACTTC. Amino acids: CASSIWGDYEQYF.

This rearrangement joins TRBV6-5 to TRBJ1-3, with unresolved D. Germline CDR1 reads MNHEY; CDR2 reads SVGAGI. The germline V and J ends were trimmed by 3 bases and 0 bases, with 9 bases remaining between them. CDR3 length: 15 residues. The CDR3 DNA is TGTGCCAGCAGTTATCGCCATGACTCTGGAAACACCATATATTTT. Its translation: CASSYRHDSGNTIYF.

The chain joins TRBV7-9 to TRBJ2-5, with D uncertain. The V end lost 1 base, the J end lost 1 base, and 7 bases lay between the germline ends. CDR1 is SEHNR and CDR2 is FQNEAQ in the germline V gene (reference sequence). CDR3 length: 14 residues. DNA for the CDR3: TGTGCCAGCAGCTTAGAGGGCTCCCAAGAGACCCAGTACTTC. It encodes CASSLEGSQETQYF.

V and J are TRBV7-2 and TRBJ1-1, with 10 bases fitting TRBD1. Germline V gene data show CDR1 as SGHTA and CDR2 as FQGNSA. Trimming cost V 5 bases and J 1 base; bases outside gene matches: 4. The length of the CDR3 is 15 residues. CDR3 sequence: CASSSRQGANTEAFF. For the CDR3, the DNA is TGTGCCAGCAGCAGCCGACAGGGGGCGAACACTGAAGCTTTCTTT. The whole variable domain, filled in from reference TRBV7-2 and TRBJ1-1, reads GAGVSQSPSNKVTEKGKDVELRCDPISGHTALYWYRQSLGQGLEFLIYFQGNSAPDKSGLPSDRFSAERTGGSVSTLTIQRTQQEDSAVYLCASSSRQGANTEAFFGQGTRLTVV.

J is TRBJ2-7 and V is TRBV11-2; D is undetermined. V was shortened by 0 bases and J by 7 bases, with 16 bases between the two germline ends. CDR1 and CDR2 from the germline V gene are SGHAT and FQNNGV. The CDR3 is 15 amino acids. The CDR3 loop reads CASSLDRFPQTEQYF. The CDR3 DNA reads TGTGCCAGCAGCTTAGATCGTTTTCCCCAAACTGAGCAGTACTTC.

This chain connects TRBV19 to TRBJ1-2, with a possible D match to TRBD1 (5 bases). CDR1 is LNHDA, CDR2 SQIVND, per germline (reference sequence). The CDR3 extends over 13 amino acids. Trimming cost V 8 bases and J 4 bases, with 14 bases left between them. The CDR3 sequence: CASSRGDPYGYTF. The CDR3 DNA sequence: TGTGCCAGTTCACGGGGGGATCCCTATGGCTACACCTTC.

V is TRBV5-5 and J is TRBJ1-2; 7 bases line up with TRBD1. Germline-derived CDR1 and CDR2 are SGHKS and YYEKEE (reference sequence). Trimming took 2 bases from V and 6 from J; bases not matched to a gene: 22. The CDR3 runs 19 residues. The CDR3 DNA sequence: TGTGCCAGCAGCTTAGGTCGGAATCTCCCGACAGGGTTATACCATGGCTACACCTTC. Amino acid sequence: CASSLGRNLPTGLYHGYTF.

This clone has a handful of counts. At the DNA level, this CDR3 is encoded by other sequences in the same sample as well. The V call is TRBV30, the J call TRBJ1-1, with D hard to call. The length of the CDR3 is 12 residues. Germline CDR1 reads GTSNPN; CDR2 reads SVGIG (reference sequence). Trimming pared 3 bases from V and 2 bases from J, leaving 7 bases between. The CDR3 is CAWRRGNTEAFF. The DNA for the CDR3 is TGTGCCTGGAGACGAGGTAACACTGAAGCTTTCTTT.

The chain carries TRBV6-4 and TRBJ1-1, with D tentatively TRBD1 (5 bases). This CDR3 contains 15 residues. Germline-derived CDR1 and CDR2 are MRHNA and SNTAGT. Between the trimmed V and J ends, which lost 6 bases and 0 bases, there was a span of 14 bases. CDR3 DNA sequence: TGTGCCAGCAGCCAAGACAGACTGATGAACACTGAAGCTTTCTTT. Encoded protein: CASSQDRLMNTEAFF.

The J gene is TRBJ2-1, the V gene TRBV30; 8 nucleotides align to TRBD2. This CDR3 has 16 amino acids. The germline V gene encodes CDR1 GTSNPN and CDR2 SVGIG (reference sequence). J was trimmed by 0 bases and V by 4 bases; bases with no gene match: 8. This CDR3 reads CAWTRGSGSSYNEQFF. The CDR3 coding sequence is TGTGCCTGGACGCGGGGGAGCGGGAGCTCCTACAATGAGCAGTTCTTC.

V usage is TRBV7-9 and J usage is TRBJ1-4, with 11 bases identical to TRBD1. Germline V lookup: CDR1 SEHNR, CDR2 FQNEAQ (reference sequence). V lost 5 bases, J lost 5 bases, and 10 bases stayed unmatched. CDR3 length equals 17 residues. CDR3 DNA sequence: TGTGCCAGCAGCCCCGGGACAGGGGGACCTGCGAATGAAAAACTGTTTTTT. Translating it yields CASSPGTGGPANEKLFF. Based on the CDR3 plus reference TRBV7-9 and TRBJ1-4, the full variable domain is DTGVSQNPRHKITKRGQNVTFRCDPISEHNRLYWYRQTLGQGPEFLTYFQNEAQLEKSRLLSDRFSAERPKGSFSTLEIQRTEQGDSAMYLCASSPGTGGPANEKLFFGSGTQLSVL.

This clone occurred once. The CDR3 is CASGGQRVPETQYF. The CDR3 DNA sequence: TGTGCCAGCGGTGGCCAGCGGGTCCCCGAGACCCAGTACTTC. This rearrangement joins TRBV28 to TRBJ2-5; TRBD2 might be the D (6 bases). Per the germline V gene, CDR1 is MDHEN and CDR2 is SYDVKM. The CDR3 has 14 residues. V gave up 8 bases and J gave up 5 bases, with 18 bases separating them.

V is TRBV7-9 and J is TRBJ2-7, with 11 bases lining up with TRBD2. From germline, CDR1 is SEHNR and CDR2 FQNEAQ (reference sequence). V lost 4 bases and J lost 0; bases outside the gene matches: 11. The CDR3 spans 18 residues. CDR3 residues: CASSYDPGLAGASYEQYF. Written as DNA, the CDR3 is TGTGCCAGCAGCTACGACCCTGGACTAGCGGGCGCCTCCTACGAGCAGTACTTC.

This clone was seen just once. The J gene is TRBJ1-3, the V gene TRBV4-3; D gene unclear. CDR1 and CDR2 from the germline V gene are LGHNA and YSLEER. The CDR3 has 15 amino acids. V lost 2 bases and J lost 0, with 8 bases in between. CDR3 nucleotide sequence: TGCGCCAGCAGCCAATCCCCCCGCTCTGGAAACACCATATATTTT. Its translation: CASSQSPRSGNTIYF.

The J gene is TRBJ2-2, the V gene TRBV11-2, with 9 bases identical to TRBD1. This CDR3 has 15 amino acids. J lost 5 bases, V lost 5 bases, and 6 bases had no gene match. The germline V gene has CDR1 SGHAT and CDR2 FQNNGV. The CDR3 bases are TGTGCCAGCAGCGGCCGGGACAGGGCTACCGGGGAGCTGTTTTTT. Its translation: CASSGRDRATGELFF.

This clone has more than one count but fewer than ten. The V call is TRBV27, the J call TRBJ1-5, with 7 bases lining up with TRBD1. Germline V lookup: CDR1 MNHEY, CDR2 SMNVEV (reference sequence). The CDR3 is made up of 15 amino acids. V lost 5 bases to trimming and J lost 1 base; unmatched junction nucleotides: 5. The CDR3, as DNA: TGTGCCAGCAGTACAGGGGTTTGGAGCAATCAGCCCCAGCATTTT. The encoded protein is CASSTGVWSNQPQHF.